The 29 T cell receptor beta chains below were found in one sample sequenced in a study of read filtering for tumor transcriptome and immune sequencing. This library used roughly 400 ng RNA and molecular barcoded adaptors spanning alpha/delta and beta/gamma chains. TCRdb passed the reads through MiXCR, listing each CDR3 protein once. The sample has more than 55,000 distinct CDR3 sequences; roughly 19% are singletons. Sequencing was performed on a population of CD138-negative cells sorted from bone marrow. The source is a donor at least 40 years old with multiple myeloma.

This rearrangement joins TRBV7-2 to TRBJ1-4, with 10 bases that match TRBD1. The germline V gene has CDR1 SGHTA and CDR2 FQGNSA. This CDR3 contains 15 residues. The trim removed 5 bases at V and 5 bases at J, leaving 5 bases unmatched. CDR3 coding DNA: TGTGCCAGCAGCCCTCCGGGACAGGGGAATGAAAAACTGTTTTTT. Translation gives CASSPPGQGNEKLFF.

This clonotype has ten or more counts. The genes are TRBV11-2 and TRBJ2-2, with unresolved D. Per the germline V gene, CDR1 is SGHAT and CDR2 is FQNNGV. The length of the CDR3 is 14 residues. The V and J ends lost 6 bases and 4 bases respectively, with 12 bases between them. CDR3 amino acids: CASRVGGITGELFF. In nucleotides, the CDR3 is TGTGCCAGCAGAGTAGGCGGAATCACCGGGGAGCTGTTTTTT.

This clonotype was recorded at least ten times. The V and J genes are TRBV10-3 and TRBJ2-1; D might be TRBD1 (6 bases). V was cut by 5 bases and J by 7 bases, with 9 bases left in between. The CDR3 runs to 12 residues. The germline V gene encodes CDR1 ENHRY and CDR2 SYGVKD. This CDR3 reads CAISYQGNEQFF. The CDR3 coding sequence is TGTGCCATCAGTTACCAGGGGAATGAGCAGTTCTTC.

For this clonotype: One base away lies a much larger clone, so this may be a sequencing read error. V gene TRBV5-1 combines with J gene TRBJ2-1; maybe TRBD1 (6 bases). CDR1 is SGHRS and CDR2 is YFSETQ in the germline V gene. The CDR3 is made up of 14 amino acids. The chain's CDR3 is CSSSLPNRVDEQFF. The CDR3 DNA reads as TGCTCCAGCAGCTTGCCGAACAGGGTGGATGAGCAGTTCTTC.

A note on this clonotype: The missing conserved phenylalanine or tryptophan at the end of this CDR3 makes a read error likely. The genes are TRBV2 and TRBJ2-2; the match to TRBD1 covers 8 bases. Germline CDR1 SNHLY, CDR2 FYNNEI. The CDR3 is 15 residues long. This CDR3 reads CVSRSGGAYTGELFC. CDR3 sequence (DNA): TGTGTCAGCAGGTCAGGGGGCGCGTACACCGGGGAGCTGTTTTGT.

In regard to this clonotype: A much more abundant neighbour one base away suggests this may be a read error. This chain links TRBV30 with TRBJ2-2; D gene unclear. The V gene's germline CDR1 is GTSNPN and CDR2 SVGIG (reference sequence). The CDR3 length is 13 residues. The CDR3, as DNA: TGTGCCCGGAGTGTGTATGGGACCGGGGAGCTGTTTTTT. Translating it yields CARSVYGTGELFF.

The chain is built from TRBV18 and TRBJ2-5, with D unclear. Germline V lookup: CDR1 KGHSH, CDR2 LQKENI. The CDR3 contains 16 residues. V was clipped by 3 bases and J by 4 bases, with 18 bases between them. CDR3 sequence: CASSPSLQEDLETQYF. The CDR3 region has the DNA TGTGCCAGCTCACCTAGTCTGCAGGAAGATTTAGAGACCCAGTACTTC.

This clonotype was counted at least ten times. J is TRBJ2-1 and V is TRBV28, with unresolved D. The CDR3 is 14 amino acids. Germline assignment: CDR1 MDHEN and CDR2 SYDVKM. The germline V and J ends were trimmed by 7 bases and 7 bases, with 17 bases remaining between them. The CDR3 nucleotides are TGTGCCAGCAACGTAAGAACGGTGGGGAATGAGCAGTTCTTC. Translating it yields CASNVRTVGNEQFF.

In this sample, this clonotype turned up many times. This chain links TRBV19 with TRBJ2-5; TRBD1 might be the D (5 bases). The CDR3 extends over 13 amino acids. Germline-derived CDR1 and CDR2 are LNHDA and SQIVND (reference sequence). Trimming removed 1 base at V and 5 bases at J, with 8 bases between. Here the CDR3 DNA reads TGTGCCAGTAGTATAGGGGGCTTGGAGACCCAGTACTTC. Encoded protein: CASSIGGLETQYF.

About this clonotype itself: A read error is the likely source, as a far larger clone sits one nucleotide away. The CDR3 loop reads CACRDRGTESFF. The CDR3, as DNA: TGTGCCTGCCGGGACAGAGGAACTGAATCTTTCTTT. The chain employs TRBV30 and TRBJ1-6; 7 bases align to TRBD1. Germline V lookup: CDR1 GTSNPN, CDR2 SVGIG (reference sequence). The CDR3 contains 12 residues.

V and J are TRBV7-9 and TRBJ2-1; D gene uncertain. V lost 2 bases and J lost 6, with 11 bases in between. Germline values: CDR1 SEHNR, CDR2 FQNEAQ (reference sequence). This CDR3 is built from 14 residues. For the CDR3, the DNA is TGTGCCAGCAGCTTATCCTTGGGGATCAATGAGCAGTTCTTC. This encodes CASSLSLGINEQFF.

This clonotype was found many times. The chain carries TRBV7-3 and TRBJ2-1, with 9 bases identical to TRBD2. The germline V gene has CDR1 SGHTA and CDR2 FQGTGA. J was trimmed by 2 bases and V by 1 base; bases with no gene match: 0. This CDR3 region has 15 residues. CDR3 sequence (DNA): TGTGCCAGCAGCTTAAGCGGGGGGGCCTACAATGAGCAGTTCTTC. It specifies CASSLSGGAYNEQFF.

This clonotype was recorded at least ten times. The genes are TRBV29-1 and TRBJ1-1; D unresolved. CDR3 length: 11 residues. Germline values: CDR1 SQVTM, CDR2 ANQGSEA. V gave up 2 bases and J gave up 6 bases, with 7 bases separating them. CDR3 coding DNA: TGCAGCGTTGAACCCGGCTCTGAAGCTTTCTTT. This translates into CSVEPGSEAFF. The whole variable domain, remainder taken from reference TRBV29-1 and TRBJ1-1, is SAVISQKPSRDICQRGTSLTIQCQVDSQVTMMFWYRQQPGQSLTLIATANQGSEATYESGFVIDKFPISRPNLTFSTLTVSNMSPEDSSIYLCSVEPGSEAFFGQGTRLTVV.

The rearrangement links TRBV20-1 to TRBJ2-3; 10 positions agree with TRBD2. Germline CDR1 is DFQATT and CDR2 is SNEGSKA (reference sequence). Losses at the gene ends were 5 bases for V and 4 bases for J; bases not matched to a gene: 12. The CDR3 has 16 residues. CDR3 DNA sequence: TGCAGTGCTCACAACGGACTAGCGGCAGACTCAGATACGCAGTATTTT. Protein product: CSAHNGLAADSDTQYF.

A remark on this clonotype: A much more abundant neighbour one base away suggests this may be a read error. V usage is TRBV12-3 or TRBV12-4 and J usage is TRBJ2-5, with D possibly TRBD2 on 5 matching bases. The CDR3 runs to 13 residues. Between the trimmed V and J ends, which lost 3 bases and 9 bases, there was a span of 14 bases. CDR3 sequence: CASSFGVGKSQYF. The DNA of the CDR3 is TGTGCCAGCAGTTTCGGGGTTGGGAAGTCCCAGTACTTC.

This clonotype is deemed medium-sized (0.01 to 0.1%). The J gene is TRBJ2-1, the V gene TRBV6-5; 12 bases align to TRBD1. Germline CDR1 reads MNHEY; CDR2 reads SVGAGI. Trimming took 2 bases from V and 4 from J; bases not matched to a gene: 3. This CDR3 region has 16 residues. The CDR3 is CASSYGTGGHYNEQFF. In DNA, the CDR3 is TGTGCCAGCAGTTACGGGACAGGGGGCCATTACAATGAGCAGTTCTTC.

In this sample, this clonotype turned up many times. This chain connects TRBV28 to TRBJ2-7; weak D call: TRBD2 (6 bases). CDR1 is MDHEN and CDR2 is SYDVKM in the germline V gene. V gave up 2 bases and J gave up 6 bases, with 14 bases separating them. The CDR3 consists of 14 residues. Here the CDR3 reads CASSLVAGPLEQYF. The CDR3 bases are TGTGCCAGCAGTTTAGTTGCGGGGCCTCTCGAGCAGTACTTC.

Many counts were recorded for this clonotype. Here the CDR3 DNA reads TGCAGTGCTAGAGATTGGGGGGGGGCCACAGATACGCAGTATTTT. Translated, it gives CSARDWGGATDTQYF. The rearrangement joins TRBV20-1 to TRBJ2-3, with D maybe TRBD2 (7 bases). Per the germline V gene, CDR1 is DFQATT and CDR2 is SNEGSKA (reference sequence). This CDR3 comprises 15 residues. V lost 0 bases to trimming and J lost 2 bases, with 12 bases between them.

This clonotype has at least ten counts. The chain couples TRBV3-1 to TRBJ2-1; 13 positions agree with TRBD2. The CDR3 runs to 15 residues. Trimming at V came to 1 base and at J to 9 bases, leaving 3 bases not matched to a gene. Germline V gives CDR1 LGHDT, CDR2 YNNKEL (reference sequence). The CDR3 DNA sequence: TGTGCCAGCAGCCAAGCCGGGACTAGCGGGATTGAGCAGTTCTTC. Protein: CASSQAGTSGIEQFF.

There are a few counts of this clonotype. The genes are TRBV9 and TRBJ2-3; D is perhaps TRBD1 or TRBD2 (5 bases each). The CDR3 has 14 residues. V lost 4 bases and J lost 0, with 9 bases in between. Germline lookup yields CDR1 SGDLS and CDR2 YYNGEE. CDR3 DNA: TGTGCCAGCAGCCCCCGGGACAGCACAGATACGCAGTATTTT. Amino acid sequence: CASSPRDSTDTQYF.

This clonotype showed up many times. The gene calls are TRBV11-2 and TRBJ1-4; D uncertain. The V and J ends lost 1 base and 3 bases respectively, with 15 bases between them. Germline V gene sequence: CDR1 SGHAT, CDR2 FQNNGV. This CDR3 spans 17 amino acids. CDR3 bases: TGTGCCAGCAGCTTAGCCCTCCGGCAAGAGGCTAATGAAAAACTGTTTTTT. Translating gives CASSLALRQEANEKLFF.

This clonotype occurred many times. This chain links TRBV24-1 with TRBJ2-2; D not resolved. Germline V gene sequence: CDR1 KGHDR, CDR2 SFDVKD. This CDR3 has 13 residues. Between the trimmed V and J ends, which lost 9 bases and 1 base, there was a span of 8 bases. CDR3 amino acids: CATANRNTGELFF. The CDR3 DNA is TGTGCCACCGCGAACAGGAACACCGGGGAGCTGTTTTTT.

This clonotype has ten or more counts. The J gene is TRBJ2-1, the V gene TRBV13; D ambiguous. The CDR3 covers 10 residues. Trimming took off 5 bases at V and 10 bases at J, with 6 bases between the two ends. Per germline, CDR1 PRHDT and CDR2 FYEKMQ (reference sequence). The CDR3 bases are TGTGCCAGCAGCGGTTCCGAGCAGTTCTTC. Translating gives CASSGSEQFF.

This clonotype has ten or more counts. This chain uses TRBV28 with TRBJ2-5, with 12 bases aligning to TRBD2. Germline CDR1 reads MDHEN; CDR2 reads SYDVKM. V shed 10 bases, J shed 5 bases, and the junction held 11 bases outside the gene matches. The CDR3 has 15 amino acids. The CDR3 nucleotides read TGTGCCACTAGCGAGGCTAGCGGGAGGGGGGAGACCCAGTACTTC. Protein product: CATSEASGRGETQYF.

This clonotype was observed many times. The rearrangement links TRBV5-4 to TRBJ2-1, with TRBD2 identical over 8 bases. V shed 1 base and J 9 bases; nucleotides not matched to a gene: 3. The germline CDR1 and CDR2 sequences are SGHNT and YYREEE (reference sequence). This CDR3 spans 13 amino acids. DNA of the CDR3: TGTGCCAGCAGCTTGATGGGACTAGGTGAGCAGTTCTTC. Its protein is CASSLMGLGEQFF.

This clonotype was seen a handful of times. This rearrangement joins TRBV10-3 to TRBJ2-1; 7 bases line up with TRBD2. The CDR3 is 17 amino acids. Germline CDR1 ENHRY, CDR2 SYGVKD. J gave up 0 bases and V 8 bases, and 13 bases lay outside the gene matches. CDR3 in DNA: TGTGCCATCGGGGAGGGGCGGGGCCAGAGCTCCTACAATGAGCAGTTCTTC. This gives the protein CAIGEGRGQSSYNEQFF.

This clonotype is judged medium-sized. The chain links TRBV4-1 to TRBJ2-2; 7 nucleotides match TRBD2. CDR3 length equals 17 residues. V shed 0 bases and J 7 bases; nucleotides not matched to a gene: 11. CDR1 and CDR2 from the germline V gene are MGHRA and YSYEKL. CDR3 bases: TGCGCCAGCAGCCAAGATCCCACTGCGGGAGCGGTCGGGGAGCTGTTTTTT. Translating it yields CASSQDPTAGAVGELFF.

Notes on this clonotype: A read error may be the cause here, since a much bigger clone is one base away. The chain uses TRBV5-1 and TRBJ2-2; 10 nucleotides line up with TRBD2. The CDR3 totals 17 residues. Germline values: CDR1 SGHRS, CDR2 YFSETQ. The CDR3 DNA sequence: TGCGCCAGCAGCTTGGGTCTAGCGGGAGATTGGACCGGGGAGCTGCTTTTT. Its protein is CASSLGLAGDWTGELLF.

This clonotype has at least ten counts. The CDR3 reads CATNNAGRGYNEQFF. The CDR3, as DNA: TGTGCCACAAACAACGCGGGGCGGGGGTACAATGAGCAGTTCTTC. The genes are TRBV11-2 and TRBJ2-1, with 7 positions matching TRBD2. Germline V gene sequence: CDR1 SGHAT, CDR2 FQNNGV. Trimming cost V 10 bases and J 4 bases; bases outside gene matches: 13. This CDR3 region has 15 residues.